This T cell receptor beta chain was captured by sequencing in a study of cytomegalovirus exposure and HLA in healthy donors. PCR employed 60 Vbeta and 13 Jbeta primers. The assay was immunoSEQ multiplex PCR, and TCRdb's table has in-frame clones only and misses some. The sample carries approximately 140,000 clones, 75% to 90% recorded once. The V and J ends lost 8 bases and 3 bases respectively, with 11 bases between them. Germline assignment: CDR1 SGHVS and CDR2 FQNEAQ. The CDR3 extends over 13 amino acids. This clonotype was obtained from a woman in her thirties or forties in good health and CMV-seropositive. Sample: PBMCs. J is TRBJ2-1 and V is TRBV7-8; D may be TRBD2 (7 bases). The CDR3 is CASGGDNYNEQFF. CDR3 nucleotide sequence: TGTGCCAGCGGGGGGGACAACTACAATGAGCAGTTCTTC.